A selection of T cell receptor beta chains follows, all from one sample in a study of T cells after yellow fever vaccination. From the 5' RACE reads, TCRdb called clonotypes with MiXCR, one entry per CDR3 protein. The sample holds roughly 250,000 distinct CDR3 sequences; 10% to 15% are singletons and the top ten take around 0.55%. The sequenced sample was CD4+ T cells sorted from PBMCs, obtained 45 days after the yellow fever booster vaccination. The receptors come from a man aged 30 to 45 who received the YFV17D yellow fever vaccine. Both conserved end residues are part of each CDR3. A D gene is named only where the DNA matches it firmly. Not all rows give a size; the values are once, few, many and, for expanded clones, a class.

cdr3_length: 14
v_call: TRBV7-2
clone_size: .
j_call: TRBJ2-3
d_call: TRBD2
cdr3_nt: TGTGCCAGCGGAAGGGACTACCGCACAGATACGCAGTATTTT
cdr3_aa: CASGRDYRTDTQYF

cdr3_length: 13
v_call: TRBV7-2
clone_size: few
j_call: TRBJ2-7
d_call: .
cdr3_nt: TGTGCCAGCACTACGGCAATCGCCTACGAGCAGTACTTC
cdr3_aa: CASTTAIAYEQYF

cdr3_length: 14
v_call: TRBV20-1
clone_size: few
j_call: TRBJ2-1
d_call: TRBD2
cdr3_nt: TGCAGTGCTAGAGCCCTAGCGGCTTACAATGAGCAGTTCTTC
cdr3_aa: CSARALAAYNEQFF

cdr3_length: 14
v_call: TRBV7-9
clone_size: few
j_call: TRBJ2-3
d_call: .
cdr3_nt: TGTGCCAGCAGCTTAGCCACGTTCACAGATACGCAGTATTTT
cdr3_aa: CASSLATFTDTQYF

cdr3_length: 15
v_call: TRBV27
clone_size: .
j_call: TRBJ2-7
d_call: .
cdr3_nt: TGTGCCAGCAGTTTACGTCGGAGACAATCGGGCGAGCAGTACTTC
cdr3_aa: CASSLRRRQSGEQYF

cdr3_length: 16
v_call: TRBV12-3/TRBV12-4
clone_size: .
j_call: TRBJ2-3
d_call: .
cdr3_nt: TGTGCCAGCAGGGGTGTACTAGCTCTAGTGGGAGATACGCAGTATTTT
cdr3_aa: CASRGVLALVGDTQYF

cdr3_length: 14
v_call: TRBV29-1
clone_size: .
j_call: TRBJ1-1
d_call: .
cdr3_nt: TGCAGCGTTGGTGGGTCCAGCATGAACACTGAAGCTTTCTTT
cdr3_aa: CSVGGSSMNTEAFF

cdr3_length: 14
v_call: TRBV2
clone_size: .
j_call: TRBJ2-7
d_call: TRBD1
cdr3_nt: TGTGCCAGCAGCCAACAGGGGGCGGGCTACGAGCAGTACTTC
cdr3_aa: CASSQQGAGYEQYF

cdr3_length: 14
v_call: TRBV14
clone_size: few
j_call: TRBJ2-3
d_call: .
cdr3_nt: TGTGCCAGCAGCCACAATTGGGGATCAGATACGCAGTATTTT
cdr3_aa: CASSHNWGSDTQYF

cdr3_length: 15
v_call: TRBV3-1
clone_size: few
j_call: TRBJ2-7
d_call: .
cdr3_nt: TGTGCCAGCAGCCAAGTAACAGGAAAATGGGACGAGCAGTACTTC
cdr3_aa: CASSQVTGKWDEQYF

cdr3_length: 19
v_call: TRBV14
clone_size: .
j_call: TRBJ2-2
d_call: TRBD2
cdr3_nt: TGTGCCAGCAGCCAAGCGGTACTAGCGGGAGGTGGAAACACCGGGGAGCTGTTTTTT
cdr3_aa: CASSQAVLAGGGNTGELFF

cdr3_length: 15
v_call: TRBV7-2
clone_size: few
j_call: TRBJ2-4
d_call: TRBD1
cdr3_nt: TGTGCCAGCAGCGTGAGAGGGGGCTCCGCTTACATTCAGTACTTC
cdr3_aa: CASSVRGGSAYIQYF

cdr3_length: 14
v_call: TRBV7-2
clone_size: many
j_call: TRBJ2-1
d_call: .
cdr3_nt: TGTGCCAGCAGCTTGGAGAACGGGTACAATGAGCAGTTCTTC
cdr3_aa: CASSLENGYNEQFF

cdr3_length: 13
v_call: TRBV20-1
clone_size: .
j_call: TRBJ2-5
d_call: .
cdr3_nt: TGCAGTGCTCATGATCCCAGCGCTAAGACCCAGTACTTC
cdr3_aa: CSAHDPSAKTQYF

cdr3_length: 15
v_call: TRBV10-3
clone_size: few
j_call: TRBJ2-1
d_call: TRBD2
cdr3_nt: TGTGCCATCAGCACGAATGCGGGAGGGCTAAGAGAGCAGTTCTTC
cdr3_aa: CAISTNAGGLREQFF

cdr3_length: 15
v_call: TRBV5-5
clone_size: .
j_call: TRBJ2-2
d_call: .
cdr3_nt: TGTGCCAGCAGCTTGCGACAGACGAACACCGGGGAGCTGTTTTTT
cdr3_aa: CASSLRQTNTGELFF

cdr3_length: 16
v_call: TRBV24-1
clone_size: few
j_call: TRBJ2-5
d_call: TRBD2
cdr3_nt: TGTGCCACCAGTGATTCAACTAGCGGGAGGACGGAGACCCAGTACTTC
cdr3_aa: CATSDSTSGRTETQYF

cdr3_length: 17
v_call: TRBV12-3/TRBV12-4
clone_size: .
j_call: TRBJ2-1
d_call: TRBD2
cdr3_nt: TGTGCCAGCAGTCCCCGTAGTGGTGGCGGGGGATACAATGAGCAGTTCTTC
cdr3_aa: CASSPRSGGGGYNEQFF

cdr3_length: 13
v_call: TRBV25-1
clone_size: few
j_call: TRBJ2-4
d_call: .
cdr3_nt: TGTGCCAGCAGTGAGGGGCCTCCGGACATTCAGTACTTC
cdr3_aa: CASSEGPPDIQYF

cdr3_length: 16
v_call: TRBV7-2
clone_size: .
j_call: TRBJ1-1
d_call: .
cdr3_nt: TGTGCCAGCAGCTTAACAGGCGGGATCGTGAACACTGAAGCTTTCTTT
cdr3_aa: CASSLTGGIVNTEAFF

cdr3_length: 15
v_call: TRBV15
clone_size: .
j_call: TRBJ2-3
d_call: TRBD1
cdr3_nt: TGTGCCACCAGCAGAGATCGGACAGGGAGTTATACGCAGTATTTT
cdr3_aa: CATSRDRTGSYTQYF

cdr3_length: 14
v_call: TRBV7-2
clone_size: few
j_call: TRBJ1-1
d_call: .
cdr3_nt: TGTGCCAGCAGCTGGGGACACGGATACACTGAAGCTTTCTTT
cdr3_aa: CASSWGHGYTEAFF

cdr3_length: 16
v_call: TRBV23-1
clone_size: .
j_call: TRBJ2-3
d_call: .
cdr3_nt: TGCGCCAGCAGTCAAACAGGGATCCCTAGCACAGATACGCAGTATTTT
cdr3_aa: CASSQTGIPSTDTQYF

cdr3_length: 14
v_call: TRBV20-1
clone_size: few
j_call: TRBJ2-4
d_call: .
cdr3_nt: TGCAGTGCTAGTGTTCCCCCTGCCAAAAACATTCAGTACTTC
cdr3_aa: CSASVPPAKNIQYF

cdr3_length: 12
v_call: TRBV20-1
clone_size: .
j_call: TRBJ2-7
d_call: .
cdr3_nt: TGCAGTGCTCGGACAGCCTTGGAGGAGCAGTACTTC
cdr3_aa: CSARTALEEQYF

cdr3_length: 15
v_call: TRBV5-4
clone_size: .
j_call: TRBJ2-1
d_call: TRBD1
cdr3_nt: TGTGCCAGCAGCTTGTACACAGGGGGCATCAATGAGCAGTTCTTC
cdr3_aa: CASSLYTGGINEQFF

cdr3_length: 14
v_call: TRBV15
clone_size: .
j_call: TRBJ1-2
d_call: .
cdr3_nt: TGTGCCACCAGCAGAGGCACAGGGAACTATGGCTACACCTTC
cdr3_aa: CATSRGTGNYGYTF

cdr3_length: 16
v_call: TRBV6-2/TRBV6-3
clone_size: .
j_call: TRBJ2-7
d_call: TRBD1
cdr3_nt: TGTGCCAGCAGCACTAATCCGGGACAGGGTATCAACGAGCAGTACTTC
cdr3_aa: CASSTNPGQGINEQYF

cdr3_length: 18
v_call: TRBV4-1
clone_size: few
j_call: TRBJ2-3
d_call: TRBD2
cdr3_nt: TGCGCCAGCAGCCCCCGGGGTAGCGGGAGGGCCGGCACAGATACGCAGTATTTT
cdr3_aa: CASSPRGSGRAGTDTQYF

cdr3_length: 15
v_call: TRBV5-1
clone_size: few
j_call: TRBJ2-5
d_call: TRBD2
cdr3_nt: TGCGCCAGCAGCTCTAGCGGGAGTACGGGAGAGACCCAGTACTTC
cdr3_aa: CASSSSGSTGETQYF

cdr3_length: 14
v_call: TRBV11-2
clone_size: few
j_call: TRBJ2-7
d_call: .
cdr3_nt: TGTGCCAGCAGGGGTCGGGACGCCCACTACGAGCAGTACTTC
cdr3_aa: CASRGRDAHYEQYF

cdr3_length: 12
v_call: TRBV7-8
clone_size: .
j_call: TRBJ2-5
d_call: TRBD1
cdr3_nt: TGTGCCAGCAGCTTTTCAGGGGGCCGGGACTACTTC
cdr3_aa: CASSFSGGRDYF

cdr3_length: 16
v_call: TRBV5-1
clone_size: .
j_call: TRBJ1-1
d_call: .
cdr3_nt: TGCGCCAGCAGCCCGAGCGCGAGATGGATGGACACTGAAGCTTTCTTT
cdr3_aa: CASSPSARWMDTEAFF

cdr3_length: 12
v_call: TRBV5-1
clone_size: few
j_call: TRBJ2-3
d_call: .
cdr3_nt: TGCGCCAGCAGCCTCCAAATAGATACGCAGTATTTT
cdr3_aa: CASSLQIDTQYF

cdr3_length: 13
v_call: TRBV6-2/TRBV6-3
clone_size: few
j_call: TRBJ1-1
d_call: .
cdr3_nt: TGTGCCAGCGGCAGGGATGTTTTTACTGAAGCTTTCTTT
cdr3_aa: CASGRDVFTEAFF

cdr3_length: 15
v_call: TRBV10-3
clone_size: few
j_call: TRBJ2-7
d_call: TRBD2
cdr3_nt: TGTGCCATCAGCCCCGGGGTAGCGGGACTGGGAGAGCAGTACTTC
cdr3_aa: CAISPGVAGLGEQYF

cdr3_length: 13
v_call: TRBV7-2
clone_size: .
j_call: TRBJ2-3
d_call: TRBD1
cdr3_nt: TGTGCCAGCAGCTCCCTCCAAACAGGGGCGCAGTATTTT
cdr3_aa: CASSSLQTGAQYF

cdr3_length: 13
v_call: TRBV19
clone_size: few
j_call: TRBJ2-5
d_call: TRBD1
cdr3_nt: TGTGCCAGCCGACAGGGGAAAGGGGAGACCCAGTACTTC
cdr3_aa: CASRQGKGETQYF

cdr3_length: 15
v_call: TRBV12-3/TRBV12-4
clone_size: .
j_call: TRBJ2-1
d_call: TRBD2
cdr3_nt: TGTGCCAGCAGTTTAACTAGGGGACTATACAATGAGCAGTTCTTC
cdr3_aa: CASSLTRGLYNEQFF

cdr3_length: 16
v_call: TRBV5-1
clone_size: few
j_call: TRBJ2-1
d_call: TRBD2
cdr3_nt: TGCGCCAGCAGCGTGCAACTAGCGGGAGGGCAGAATGAGCAGTTCTTC
cdr3_aa: CASSVQLAGGQNEQFF

cdr3_length: 13
v_call: TRBV20-1
clone_size: few
j_call: TRBJ1-2
d_call: .
cdr3_nt: TGCAGTGCTAGAGATACAGGCGTATATGGCTACACCTTC
cdr3_aa: CSARDTGVYGYTF

cdr3_length: 13
v_call: TRBV7-9
clone_size: few
j_call: TRBJ1-2
d_call: .
cdr3_nt: TGTGCCAGCAGCCACGGTGGGGGAACTGGCTACACCTTC
cdr3_aa: CASSHGGGTGYTF

cdr3_length: 16
v_call: TRBV5-1
clone_size: few
j_call: TRBJ2-3
d_call: TRBD1
cdr3_nt: TGCGCCAGCAGCTTGCCTGGACAGGCGACCACAGATACGCAGTATTTT
cdr3_aa: CASSLPGQATTDTQYF

cdr3_length: 12
v_call: TRBV20-1
clone_size: .
j_call: TRBJ1-1
d_call: .
cdr3_nt: TGCAGTGCCCCAGAAGGGATCACTGAAGCTTTCTTT
cdr3_aa: CSAPEGITEAFF

cdr3_length: 13
v_call: TRBV12-3/TRBV12-4
clone_size: .
j_call: TRBJ2-7
d_call: .
cdr3_nt: TGTGCCAGCAGCTCCCAGGATCCTGTCGAGCAGTACTTC
cdr3_aa: CASSSQDPVEQYF

cdr3_length: 15
v_call: TRBV20-1
clone_size: few
j_call: TRBJ1-1
d_call: .
cdr3_nt: TGCAGTGCTCCGAACCAGGGAGTGGGGAACACTGAAGCTTTCTTT
cdr3_aa: CSAPNQGVGNTEAFF